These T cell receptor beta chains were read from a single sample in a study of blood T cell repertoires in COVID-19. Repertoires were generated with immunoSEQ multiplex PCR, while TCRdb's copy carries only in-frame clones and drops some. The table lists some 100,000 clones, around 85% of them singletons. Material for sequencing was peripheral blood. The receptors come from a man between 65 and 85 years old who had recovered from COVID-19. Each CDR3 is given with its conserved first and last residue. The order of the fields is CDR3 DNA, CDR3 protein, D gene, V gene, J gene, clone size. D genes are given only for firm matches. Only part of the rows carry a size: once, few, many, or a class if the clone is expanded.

DNA: TGTGCCAGCAGTTACTCCGGGGGGAAGGGGGAGCAGTACTTC
CDR3: CASSYSGGKGEQYF
D: TRBD2
V: TRBV6-2/TRBV6-3
J: TRBJ2-7
size: NA

DNA: TGTGCCAGCAGTCCCCGGGTCAGCCGGTCCCTCGAGCAGTACTTC
CDR3: CASSPRVSRSLEQYF
D: NA
V: TRBV27
J: TRBJ2-7
size: NA

DNA: TGTGCCAGCAGTTCGACGGACAGGCCCGGGGAGCTGTTTTTT
CDR3: CASSSTDRPGELFF
D: TRBD1
V: TRBV27
J: TRBJ2-2
size: NA

DNA: TGTGCCAGCAGAGCAGGGGGCACTGAAGCTTTCTTT
CDR3: CASRAGGTEAFF
D: TRBD1
V: TRBV2
J: TRBJ1-1
size: NA

DNA: TGTGCCAGTAGTAGGACAGTGAACACTGAAGCTTTCTTT
CDR3: CASSRTVNTEAFF
D: NA
V: TRBV19
J: TRBJ1-1
size: NA

DNA: TGTGCCAGCAGCCCGAAAGGGGAGGATGGCTACACCTTC
CDR3: CASSPKGEDGYTF
D: NA
V: TRBV6-5
J: TRBJ1-2
size: NA

DNA: TGCGCCAGTCAGACTGACAGGGATACTGAAGCTTTCTTT
CDR3: CASQTDRDTEAFF
D: TRBD1
V: TRBV5-1
J: TRBJ1-1
size: NA

DNA: TGCGCCAGCAGCTTGGGGCGGGGGGACCAATTGACAGATACGCAGTATTTT
CDR3: CASSLGRGDQLTDTQYF
D: TRBD2
V: TRBV5-1
J: TRBJ2-3
size: NA

DNA: TGTGCCAGCAGTCCAGTCCTTTGGAACACTGAAGCTTTCTTT
CDR3: CASSPVLWNTEAFF
D: NA
V: TRBV28
J: TRBJ1-1
size: NA

DNA: TGTGCCAGCAGGCGGACATCGACCACTGAAGCTTTCTTT
CDR3: CASRRTSTTEAFF
D: NA
V: TRBV6-5
J: TRBJ1-1
size: few

DNA: TGTGCCAGCAGCAACCGGGACAGGGCCGAGCAGTACTTC
CDR3: CASSNRDRAEQYF
D: TRBD1
V: TRBV9
J: TRBJ2-7
size: once

DNA: TGCGCCAGCAGCTGGGGCGACCCAGGTAACACTGAAGCTTTCTTT
CDR3: CASSWGDPGNTEAFF
D: NA
V: TRBV5-1
J: TRBJ1-1
size: once

DNA: TGTGCCTGTTTTACAGTAGCGGAAAAACTGTTTTTT
CDR3: CACFTVAEKLFF
D: NA
V: TRBV30
J: TRBJ1-4
size: few

DNA: TGCGCCAGCAGCCAAGATGTCCAGGGAGGTCAGCCCCAGCATTTT
CDR3: CASSQDVQGGQPQHF
D: NA
V: TRBV4-1
J: TRBJ1-5
size: once

DNA: TGTGCCAGCAGTGGACAGGGATACGAGCAGTACTTC
CDR3: CASSGQGYEQYF
D: TRBD1
V: TRBV2
J: TRBJ2-7
size: NA

DNA: TGTGCCAGCAGTCAACCGTCAGGGGTCCCCCTTAACTATGGCTACACCTTC
CDR3: CASSQPSGVPLNYGYTF
D: NA
V: TRBV28
J: TRBJ1-2
size: NA

DNA: TGTGCCAGCATGACAGATAACTATGGCTACACCTTC
CDR3: CASMTDNYGYTF
D: NA
V: TRBV28
J: TRBJ1-2
size: NA

DNA: TGTGCCAGCAGCTCCACAGGCGCCGACACCGGGGAGCTGTTTTTT
CDR3: CASSSTGADTGELFF
D: NA
V: TRBV7-3
J: TRBJ2-2
size: NA

DNA: TGTGCCTGGGACAGATTAAATCAGCCCCAGCATTTT
CDR3: CAWDRLNQPQHF
D: NA
V: TRBV30
J: TRBJ1-5
size: NA

DNA: TGTGCCAGCTCACCACCTAACAAACAGGGCCTCTACAATGAGCAGTTCTTC
CDR3: CASSPPNKQGLYNEQFF
D: NA
V: TRBV18
J: TRBJ2-1
size: NA

DNA: TGTGCCAGCAGCAAAGACAGGGGTGGGTACACTGAAGCTTTCTTT
CDR3: CASSKDRGGYTEAFF
D: NA
V: TRBV21-1
J: TRBJ1-1
size: NA

DNA: TGTGCCAGCAGTTTAAAAGGGCCAGGGGCGTATGGCTACACCTTC
CDR3: CASSLKGPGAYGYTF
D: NA
V: TRBV27
J: TRBJ1-2
size: NA

DNA: TGCGCCGCCTCCTCTAGCGGGGGGGCCGGGACGCAGTATTTT
CDR3: CAASSSGGAGTQYF
D: TRBD2
V: TRBV10-2
J: TRBJ2-3
size: NA

DNA: TGTGCCTGGAGTGACAGGGTCTATCAGCCCCAGCATTTT
CDR3: CAWSDRVYQPQHF
D: NA
V: TRBV30
J: TRBJ1-5
size: NA

DNA: TGTGCCAGTAGTGCCGGGACAGGGGTTGGGGACGAGCAGTACTTC
CDR3: CASSAGTGVGDEQYF
D: TRBD1
V: TRBV19
J: TRBJ2-7
size: NA

DNA: TGTGCCAGCAGCCCAGCAGCGGGTCGCGAAGATACGCAGTATTTT
CDR3: CASSPAAGREDTQYF
D: NA
V: TRBV7-3
J: TRBJ2-3
size: NA

DNA: TGTGCCAGCAGTCCGTATAGCAATCAGCCCCAGCATTTT
CDR3: CASSPYSNQPQHF
D: NA
V: TRBV28
J: TRBJ1-5
size: NA

DNA: TGTGCCTGGAGACGCCGAGGTCGAACTGGAAACACCATATATTTT
CDR3: CAWRRRGRTGNTIYF
D: NA
V: TRBV30
J: TRBJ1-3
size: NA

DNA: TGCGCCAGCAGCCAAGCCAGGGAGGTTCAAGAGACCCAGTACTTC
CDR3: CASSQAREVQETQYF
D: NA
V: TRBV4-1
J: TRBJ2-5
size: NA

DNA: TGCGCCAGCAGCCAAGCCCAAGCGGGAGCAGATACGCAGTATTTT
CDR3: CASSQAQAGADTQYF
D: TRBD2
V: TRBV4-3
J: TRBJ2-3
size: NA

DNA: TGTGCAAGTCGCTTAGTACCGCGGGAGTTCGCAGATACGCAGTATTTT
CDR3: CASRLVPREFADTQYF
D: NA
V: TRBV12-2
J: TRBJ2-3
size: NA

DNA: TGTGCCAGCAGTGAAAAGATCGTCGGCGGGAATCAGCCCCAGCATTTT
CDR3: CASSEKIVGGNQPQHF
D: NA
V: TRBV6-1
J: TRBJ1-5
size: NA

DNA: TGTGCCAGCGGAAGCGGGACCACAGATACGCAGTATTTT
CDR3: CASGSGTTDTQYF
D: TRBD2
V: TRBV18
J: TRBJ2-3
size: NA

DNA: TGCAGCGTGGGACAGTTTTTGAATGAGCAGTTCTTC
CDR3: CSVGQFLNEQFF
D: TRBD1
V: TRBV29-1
J: TRBJ2-1
size: NA

DNA: TGTGCCAGTAGAGGGCTGGGGGGGTACAATGAGCAGTTCTTC
CDR3: CASRGLGGYNEQFF
D: TRBD2
V: TRBV19
J: TRBJ2-1
size: NA

DNA: TGTGCCAGCTCACCGGGCCTAGCGGACGTGTCTCCCCTCACAGATACGCAGTATTTT
CDR3: CASSPGLADVSPLTDTQYF
D: TRBD2
V: TRBV18
J: TRBJ2-3
size: NA

DNA: TGTGCCAGCAGCCACAGGAACACCGGGGAGCTGTTTTTT
CDR3: CASSHRNTGELFF
D: NA
V: TRBV9
J: TRBJ2-2
size: once

DNA: TGTGCCTGGAGTAGGACAACACCTTCACCCCTCCACTTT
CDR3: CAWSRTTPSPLHF
D: NA
V: TRBV30
J: TRBJ1-6
size: few

DNA: TGTGCCAGCAGCCTCCTTAATCAGCCCCAGCATTTT
CDR3: CASSLLNQPQHF
D: NA
V: TRBV7-2
J: TRBJ1-5
size: NA

DNA: TGTGCCAGCAGCTTAGGACTAAGAGACATTCAGTACTTC
CDR3: CASSLGLRDIQYF
D: NA
V: TRBV7-7
J: TRBJ2-4
size: NA

DNA: TGTGCCAGCAGTTTCACACGGGGGACCTACGAGCAGTACTTC
CDR3: CASSFTRGTYEQYF
D: NA
V: TRBV6-5
J: TRBJ2-7
size: NA

DNA: TGCAGCGTTGTACAATCACCCTCCTATGGCTACACCTTC
CDR3: CSVVQSPSYGYTF
D: NA
V: TRBV29-1
J: TRBJ1-2
size: NA

DNA: TGTGCCAGCAGTTTGAGTGATTCACCCCTCCACTTT
CDR3: CASSLSDSPLHF
D: NA
V: TRBV28
J: TRBJ1-6
size: NA

DNA: TGTGCCAGCAGTTTTCCCGGACAGGAGGACACTGAAGCTTTCTTT
CDR3: CASSFPGQEDTEAFF
D: TRBD1
V: TRBV28
J: TRBJ1-1
size: NA

DNA: TGTGCCAGCAGTTACAACTCCCTAGCGGGGAGGGACGAGCAGTACTTC
CDR3: CASSYNSLAGRDEQYF
D: TRBD2
V: TRBV6-5
J: TRBJ2-7
size: NA

DNA: TGTGCCAGCAGTTACCCCGACCAAGAGACCCAGTACTTC
CDR3: CASSYPDQETQYF
D: NA
V: TRBV6-5
J: TRBJ2-5
size: NA

DNA: TGCAGCGCTACCGGGACTAGCGGGATAATAGGGACCCAGTACTTC
CDR3: CSATGTSGIIGTQYF
D: TRBD2
V: TRBV29-1
J: TRBJ2-5
size: NA

DNA: TGTGCCAGCAGCCTGGGACAGGTTCGCCTTAGCAATCAGCCCCAGCATTTT
CDR3: CASSLGQVRLSNQPQHF
D: TRBD1
V: TRBV3-1/TRBV3-2
J: TRBJ1-5
size: NA